This T cell receptor beta chain was obtained from a study of identical twins. Using its own MiXCR run on the 5' RACE reads, TCRdb lists one record per CDR3 protein. The repertoire holds nearly 900,000 distinct CDR3 sequences, with 9% to 15% as singletons. General study points: Whereas memory repertoires showed no such difference, abundant cord blood beta clonotypes carried fewer insertions.

The CDR3 loop spans 10 amino acids. Trimming shortened V by 8 bases and J by 5 bases, and 7 bases separated the two germline ends. Germline V gene lookup returns CDR1 MDHEN and CDR2 SYDVKM. Regarding this clonotype: Its cognate antigen is unknown.

Another study also made use of these data, one on yellow fever vaccine responses in identical twins.

This TCR came from a woman between 18 and 29 years old in good health. This chain uses TRBV28 with TRBJ2-7; D not certain. Sequencing input: PBMCs. The CDR3 loop is CASAFNEQYF. CDR3 nucleotides: TGTGCCAGCGCTTTCAACGAGCAGTACTTC.